The 20 T cell receptor beta chains given below trace back to one sample, sequenced in a study of beta chain features in type 1 diabetes. Reverse transcribing all isolated RNA meant expressed TCRB transcripts were sequenced. TCRdb keeps only in-frame clones here, not all; method: immunoSEQ multiplex PCR. The profile shows 300,000 to 400,000 clones, 8.5% to 10% of them singletons. The study, taken as a whole, reports: When Type 1 diabetes patients were examined, their TCRB CDR3s proved moderately but significantly shorter in all four CD4+ subsets.

These receptors lack a known antigen. The specimen was central memory CD4+ T cells from blood. The receptor source for this set is a man younger than 45 with type 1 diabetes.

This clone was recorded once. The chain has TRBV11-3 and TRBJ2-1, with 10 bases that match TRBD1. Germline values: CDR1 SGHNT, CDR2 YENEEA. After removal of 1 base from V and 8 bases from J, the junction contained 8 bases not matched to a gene. The CDR3 spans 16 residues. The CDR3 sequence is CASSLVSGQGSHEQFF. CDR3 nucleotide sequence: TGTGCCAGCAGCTTAGTGTCGGGACAGGGGAGTCATGAGCAGTTCTTC. The full variable domain, in which reference TRBV11-3 and TRBJ2-1 provide the parts outside the CDR3, is EAGVVQSPRYKIIEKKQPVAFWCNPISGHNTLYWYLQNLGQGPELLIRYENEEAVDDSQLPKDRFSAERLKGVDSTLKIQPAELGDSAVYLCASSLVSGQGSHEQFFGPGTRLTVL.

This clone has a handful of counts. The J gene is TRBJ2-5, the V gene TRBV9, with D perhaps matching TRBD1 (7 bases). The CDR3 has 13 residues. Looked up from germline, CDR1 is SGDLS and CDR2 is YYNGEE. The germline V and J ends were trimmed by 0 bases and 7 bases, with 10 bases remaining between them. DNA for the CDR3: TGTGCCAGCAGCGTAGGACAGGGAGGGACCCAGTACTTC. As protein: CASSVGQGGTQYF.

V and J are TRBV5-6 and TRBJ1-1; D not resolved. Trimming shortened V by 4 bases and J by 1 base, and 14 bases separated the two germline ends. CDR3 size: 15 residues. Germline-derived CDR1 and CDR2 are SGHDT and YYEEEE. The CDR3: CASSPRPGRNTEAFF. The CDR3 coding sequence is TGTGCCAGCAGCCCGAGACCGGGGAGGAACACTGAAGCTTTCTTT.

This clone was counted only a few times. The CDR3, as DNA: TGTGCCAGGACCGGGACAGAGCAAGAGACCCAGTACTTC. Translating gives CARTGTEQETQYF. The chain employs TRBV27 and TRBJ2-5; 7 bases map to TRBD1. J gave up 2 bases and V 9 bases, and 6 bases lay outside the gene matches. CDR1 and CDR2 (germline): MNHEY, SMNVEV (reference sequence). The CDR3 length is 13 residues.

This clone was seen many times. In DNA form, the CDR3 reads TGTGCCAGCAACCGATCGGCCAAAAACATTCAGTACTTC. This sequence encodes CASNRSAKNIQYF. The rearrangement uses TRBV28 and TRBJ2-4; no clear D. This CDR3 spans 13 amino acids. CDR1 and CDR2 (germline): MDHEN, SYDVKM. Trimming took 7 bases from V and 1 from J, leaving 8 bases between them.

This clone was seen only a few times. The chain has TRBV28 and TRBJ1-5; no clear D gene. Germline V gene sequence: CDR1 MDHEN, CDR2 SYDVKM. V lost 7 bases and J lost 2, with 12 bases in between. The CDR3 covers 14 residues. CDR3 residues: CASTREFGNQPQHF. DNA of the CDR3: TGTGCCAGCACTAGGGAATTTGGCAATCAGCCCCAGCATTTT. Variable domain in full (rest from reference TRBV28 and TRBJ1-5): DVKVTQSSRYLVKRTGEKVFLECVQDMDHENMFWYRQDPGLGLRLIYFSYDVKMKEKGDIPEGYSVSREKKERFSLILESASTNQTSMYLCASTREFGNQPQHFGDGTRLSIL.

This chain links TRBV5-4 with TRBJ1-2; 7 bases align to TRBD1. The length of the CDR3 is 12 residues. J lost 4 bases, V lost 5 bases, and 2 bases had no gene match. CDR1 is SGHNT, CDR2 YYREEE, per germline (reference sequence). CDR3 DNA sequence: TGTGCCAGCAGTTGGGACAGCTATGGCTACACCTTC. It is translated as CASSWDSYGYTF.

This clone was observed a handful of times. The chain joins TRBV5-5 to TRBJ1-1; TRBD1 matches at 9 bases. Germline-derived CDR1 and CDR2 are SGHKS and YYEKEE (reference sequence). The CDR3 contains 14 residues. The trim removed 3 bases at V and 4 bases at J, leaving 4 bases unmatched. The CDR3 coding sequence is TGTGCCAGCAGCTCGGGACAGGGAGGCACTGAAGCTTTCTTT. Protein sequence: CASSSGQGGTEAFF.

The chain couples TRBV5-1 to TRBJ1-2, with D perhaps TRBD1 (5 bases). V lost 4 bases and J 8 bases, leaving 15 bases between the germline ends. The CDR3 has 13 amino acids. Germline V gene sequence: CDR1 SGHRS, CDR2 YFSETQ. CDR3 sequence reads: CASSRQGDGGYTF. CDR3 bases: TGCGCCAGCAGCCGGCAGGGAGACGGGGGCTACACCTTC.

This clone was observed a few times. The V call is TRBV5-1, the J call TRBJ2-5, with TRBD1 as a possible D gene (5 bases). Germline values: CDR1 SGHRS, CDR2 YFSETQ. The CDR3 totals 14 residues. Trimming shortened V by 4 bases and J by 4 bases, and 14 bases separated the two germline ends. Written as DNA, the CDR3 is TGCGCCAGCAGCATTAGGGGCCAGGGAGAGACCCAGTACTTC. Protein: CASSIRGQGETQYF.

The rearrangement uses TRBV19 and TRBJ1-4, with D tentatively TRBD1 (6 bases). In germline, CDR1 is LNHDA, CDR2 SQIVND (reference sequence). V was clipped by 4 bases and J by 6 bases, with 15 bases between them. The CDR3 extends over 15 amino acids. CDR3 loop: CASSTRTVGDEKLFF. Written as DNA, the CDR3 is TGTGCCAGTAGTACCAGGACAGTAGGGGATGAAAAACTGTTTTTT.

This chain connects TRBV6-5 to TRBJ2-7, with D possibly matching TRBD2 (6 bases). The CDR3 runs to 15 residues. V was pared by 6 bases and J by 8 bases, with 23 bases between. Per germline, CDR1 MNHEY and CDR2 SVGAGI. The CDR3 region is CASSLEQGLLIKQYF. In DNA, the CDR3 is TGTGCCAGCAGCCTCGAGCAGGGACTCCTTATCAAGCAGTACTTC.

To note about this clone: No DNA is shown, since the ends of the CDR3 on it are uncertain; the CDR3 is the one TCRdb lists. The chain is built from TRBV28 and TRBJ1-2; the table names TRBD1, a call not compared with the DNA. CDR1 and CDR2 (germline): MDHEN, SYDVKM. The CDR3 sequence runs 12 residues, both termini included. CDR3 amino acids: CASSSSDSGYTF.

This clone appeared a few times. V and J are TRBV11-2 and TRBJ2-5; no clear D gene. The CDR3 contains 11 residues. CDR1 is SGHAT, CDR2 FQNNGV, per germline. V was pared by 6 bases and J by 7 bases, with 9 bases between. CDR3 sequence: CASSHTGTQYF. CDR3 coding DNA: TGTGCCAGCAGTCATACCGGGACCCAGTACTTC.

This clone was seen only a few times. The chain uses TRBV2 and TRBJ1-5; D may be TRBD1 (5 bases). Germline V gives CDR1 SNHLY, CDR2 FYNNEI. The ends were cut back, 11 bases at V and 6 bases at J, with 17 bases in the middle. The CDR3 extends over 13 amino acids. The CDR3 is CALARDVGQPQHF. In DNA, the CDR3 is TGTGCCTTGGCCAGGGACGTGGGTCAGCCCCAGCATTTT.

This clone showed up just a few times. The chain is built from TRBV6-6 and TRBJ1-5, with no clear D. This CDR3 contains 12 residues. V lost 6 bases and J lost 4, with 7 bases in between. Germline V lookup: CDR1 MNHNY, CDR2 SVGAGI (reference sequence). The CDR3 here is CASSLLNQPQHF. In nucleotides, the CDR3 is TGTGCCAGCAGCCTTCTTAATCAGCCCCAGCATTTT.

The chain carries TRBV18 and TRBJ2-5; the D gene is possibly TRBD1 (5 bases). Deletions cut 8 bases from V and 4 bases from J, with 20 bases between. The CDR3 spans 15 residues. Looked up from germline, CDR1 is KGHSH and CDR2 is LQKENI. CDR3 amino acids: CASATTIAGSETQYF. The CDR3 DNA follows: TGTGCCAGCGCCACCACTATTGCAGGGTCAGAGACCCAGTACTTC.

This clone was seen more than once but under ten times. The chain links TRBV6-5 to TRBJ2-7; TRBD2 aligns across 8 bases. The V and J ends lost 3 bases and 5 bases, in that order; junction bases with no gene match: 6. This CDR3 comprises 14 residues. Germline V lookup: CDR1 MNHEY, CDR2 SVGAGI. In nucleotides, the CDR3 is TGTGCCAGCAGTTATAACCGAGCGGGAGACGAGCAGTACTTC. It encodes CASSYNRAGDEQYF.

The V call is TRBV5-1, the J call TRBJ2-4; 9 bases are shared with TRBD1. V dropped 0 bases and J dropped 9; count of bases not matched to a gene: 7. The CDR3 runs to 15 residues. The germline V gene has CDR1 SGHRS and CDR2 YFSETQ. Here the CDR3 reads CASSLDTGGQSIQYF. The CDR3 DNA follows: TGCGCCAGCAGCTTGGACACAGGGGGCCAGAGCATTCAGTACTTC.

Ten or more counts support this clone. This chain links TRBV11-1 with TRBJ2-3; D call uncertain. Germline loops: CDR1 SGHAT, CDR2 FQDESV (reference sequence). The CDR3 contains 12 residues. V was clipped by 3 bases and J by 6 bases, with 7 bases between them. CDR3 nucleotides: TGTGCCAGCAGCTTGCGGTCCGATACGCAGTATTTT. Protein product: CASSLRSDTQYF.